This T cell receptor (beta chain) was captured in a study of CXCR3-negative and CXCR3-positive naive CD8 T cells. Study-wide background: Summed over all libraries, TRB reads came to 110 million to 150 million, with about 1.5 +/- 0.3 million per library.

The germline V gene encodes CDR1 PRHDT and CDR2 FYEKMQ (reference sequence). The CDR3 loop spans 15 amino acids. With respect to this clonotype: Its antigen is unknown.

Points from the study as a whole: For CXCR3-positive naive cells, TRB CDR3s were more hydrophobic than those of CXCR3-negative naive cells.

The TRB cDNA libraries were prepared by 5' RACE with UMI labels. TCRdb reworked the 5' RACE reads into one entry per CDR3 protein, no DNA. This sample contains around 60,000 distinct CDR3 sequences. The sequencing sample was made of naive CXCR3+ CD8+ T cells from blood. Subset of the sample: CD45RO-CCR7+CD27+CD95- naive CD8+ T cells expressing CXCR3 (TNR3+). V and J are TRBV13 and TRBJ1-2; TCRdb proposes TRBD1, but this gene call is untestable without DNA. The clonotype was recovered from a human donor in good health. Some clones in this sample may be carry-over from other donors' samples. The CDR3 spells CASSHRDRLIYGYTF.